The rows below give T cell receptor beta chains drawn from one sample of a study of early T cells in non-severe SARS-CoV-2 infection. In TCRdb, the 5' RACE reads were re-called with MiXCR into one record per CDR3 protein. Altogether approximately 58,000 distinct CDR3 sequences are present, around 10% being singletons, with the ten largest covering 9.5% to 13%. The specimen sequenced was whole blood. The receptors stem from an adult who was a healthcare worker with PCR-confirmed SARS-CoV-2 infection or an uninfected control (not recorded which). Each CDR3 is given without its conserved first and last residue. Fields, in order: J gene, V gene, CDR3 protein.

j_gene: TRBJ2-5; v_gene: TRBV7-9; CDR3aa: ASSFGVAGAQETQY
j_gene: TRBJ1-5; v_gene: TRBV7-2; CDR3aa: ASSLFDQPQH
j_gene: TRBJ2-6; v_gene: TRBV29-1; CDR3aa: SVPGAGANVLT
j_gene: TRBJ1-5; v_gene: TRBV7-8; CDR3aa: ASSTGQEGRQPQH
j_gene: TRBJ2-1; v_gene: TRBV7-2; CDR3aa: ASSLVGLAGGYNEQF
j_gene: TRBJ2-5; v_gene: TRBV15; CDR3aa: ATSRDGVQETQY
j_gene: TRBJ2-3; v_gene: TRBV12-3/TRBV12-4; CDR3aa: ASSLNREGTDTQY
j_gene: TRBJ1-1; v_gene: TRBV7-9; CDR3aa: ASSLYSGQASTEAF
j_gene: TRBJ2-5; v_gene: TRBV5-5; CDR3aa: ASSSTGGRIDTETQY
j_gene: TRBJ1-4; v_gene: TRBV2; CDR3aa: ASSEAGGINEKLF
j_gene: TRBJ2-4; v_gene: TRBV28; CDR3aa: ASTPPGGSKNIQY
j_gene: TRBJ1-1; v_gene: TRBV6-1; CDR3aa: ASSRQGLPMNTEAF
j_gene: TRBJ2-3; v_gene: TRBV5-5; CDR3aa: ASSSGQGTFTDTQY
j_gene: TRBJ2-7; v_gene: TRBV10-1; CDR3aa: ASSRTGFYEQY
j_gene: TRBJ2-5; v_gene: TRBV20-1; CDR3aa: SAPQGAGGETQY
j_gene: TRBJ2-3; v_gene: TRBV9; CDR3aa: ASMQVTDTQY
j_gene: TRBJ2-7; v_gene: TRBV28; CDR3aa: ASSFPGEQY
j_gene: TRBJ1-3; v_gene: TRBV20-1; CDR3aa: SASSQGSGNTIY
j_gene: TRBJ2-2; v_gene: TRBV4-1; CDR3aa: ASSHPTGTGELF
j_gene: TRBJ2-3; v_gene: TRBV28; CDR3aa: ASQGTSGTTDTQY
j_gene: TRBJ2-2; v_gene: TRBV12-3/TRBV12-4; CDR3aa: ASSPTGGRTGELF
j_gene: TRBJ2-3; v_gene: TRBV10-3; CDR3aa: AISESTSTDTQY
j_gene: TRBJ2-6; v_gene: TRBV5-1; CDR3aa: ASSPRLVGANVLT
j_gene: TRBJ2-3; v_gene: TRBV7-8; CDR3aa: ASSLHLDSTDTQY